The source of this T cell receptor (beta chain) is a study of a mutant IDH1 vaccine in newly diagnosed glioma. Study at large: Earlier therapy was either radiotherapy, temozolomide, or both, and most got both.

Method: immunoSEQ multiplex PCR; TCRdb's copy keeps in-frame clones and lacks some. The table records some 38,000 clones, roughly 92% of them present only once. Time point noted: baseline, week 1 (first vaccination visit). As to treatment: pre-vaccination baseline after standard-of-care therapy. Trimming removed 4 bases from V and 4 bases from J, with 7 bases in between. The CDR3 runs 12 residues. Germline lookup yields CDR1 SNHLY and CDR2 FYNNEI. The sequence was collected from a man aged 18 to 29 with glioma. The sample here was PBMCs, taken from a glioma patient treated with radiotherapy, temozolomide or both. The chain links TRBV2 to TRBJ1-1; no reliable D call. CDR3 loop: CASSGLSTEAFF. The CDR3 DNA reads TGTGCCAGCAGTGGACTAAGCACTGAAGCTTTCTTT.